This TCR beta chain was documented in a study of blood T cell repertoires in COVID-19. Study-wide background: T cells, B-cell-depleted T cells, or PBMCs supplied cDNA or gDNA.

Germline V lookup: CDR1 SGHTA, CDR2 FQGNSA. V gave up 4 bases and J gave up 4 bases; unmatched junction bases: 10. The CDR3 is 16 residues long. Some clones are missing from TCRdb's copy, which holds only in-frame ones; the method was immunoSEQ multiplex PCR. The sample lists hundreds of thousands of clones, about 89% occurring once. Sequenced sample: peripheral blood. The V call is TRBV7-2, the J call TRBJ2-1; 7 positions match TRBD2. This TCR was recovered from a man in his sixties who had recovered from COVID-19. CDR3 sequence (DNA): TGTGCCAGCAGCTACCCCGGCGGGAGCCCGTACAATGAGCAGTTCTTC. This sequence encodes CASSYPGGSPYNEQFF.